These T cell receptor beta chains were read from a single sample in a study of blood T cell repertoires in COVID-19. Produced via immunoSEQ multiplex PCR; TCRdb's table is partial and in-frame only. The sample shows approximately 200,000 clones, roughly 90% of them seen only once. What was sequenced was PBMCs or T cells enriched from blood (not recorded which). These receptors originate from a woman younger than 45 who had recovered from COVID-19. CDR3s include the opening cysteine and the closing phenylalanine or tryptophan. The order of the fields is clone size, CDR3 length, J gene, D gene, V gene, CDR3 protein, CDR3 DNA. D genes are given only for firm matches. Some rows have no size entry. The others give once, few or many, or a class for an expanded clone.

. 16 TRBJ1-3 . TRBV12-5 CASGSSVDSVGNTIYF TGTGCTAGTGGTTCCTCCGTCGACAGCGTTGGAAACACCATATATTTT
. 16 TRBJ2-7 TRBD2 TRBV12-5 CASGLVITGGEGEQYF TGTGCTAGTGGTTTGGTCATTACAGGTGGGGAGGGCGAGCAGTACTTC
once 17 TRBJ2-1 . TRBV4-3 CASSQDRAGRKDNEQFF TGCGCCAGCAGCCAAGATCGGGCGGGGAGGAAGGACAATGAGCAGTTCTTC
. 18 TRBJ2-2 . TRBV7-9 CASSPHQGTPRGTGELFF TGTGCCAGCAGCCCCCACCAGGGTACCCCCCGGGGGACCGGGGAGCTGTTTTTT
. 18 TRBJ1-4 . TRBV21-1 CASSILKGQGVGDEKLFF TGTGCCAGCAGCATACTAAAGGGACAGGGGGTAGGTGATGAAAAACTGTTTTTT
. 11 TRBJ1-4 . TRBV20-1 CSGRLNEKLFF TGCAGTGGCAGGCTTAATGAAAAACTGTTTTTT
. 14 TRBJ2-5 . TRBV3-1/TRBV3-2 CASSPTGGVETQYF TGTGCCAGCAGCCCTACAGGGGGGGTGGAGACCCAGTACTTC
. 15 TRBJ1-2 . TRBV27 CASSAPGTPPGGYTF TGTGCCAGCAGTGCCCCCGGGACACCGCCCGGTGGCTACACCTTC
. 15 TRBJ2-1 . TRBV3-1/TRBV3-2 CASSLGGAPLVGQFF TGTGCCAGCAGCCTCGGAGGGGCCCCTCTTGTCGGGCAGTTCTTC
. 17 TRBJ1-6 . TRBV5-1 CASSLFLNWSHNSPLHF TGCGCCAGCAGCCTGTTTTTGAACTGGTCCCATAATTCACCCCTCCACTTT
. 12 TRBJ1-1 . TRBV25-1 CASIAGGSEAFF TGTGCCAGCATCGCGGGGGGGTCTGAAGCTTTCTTT
. 17 TRBJ2-4 . TRBV3-1/TRBV3-2 CASSQDVHYRAKNIQYF TGTGCCAGCAGCCAAGATGTTCACTACCGGGCCAAAAACATTCAGTACTTC
. 18 TRBJ2-3 TRBD2 TRBV5-1 CASSLSGTSGGFTDTQYF TGCGCCAGCAGCTTGTCCGGGACTAGCGGGGGGTTCACAGATACGCAGTATTTT
. 13 TRBJ1-2 . TRBV2 CASSVSSGEGYTF TGTGCCAGCAGTGTTTCGTCAGGGGAAGGCTACACCTTC
. 15 TRBJ1-4 TRBD1 TRBV7-6 CASSGRTGGVEKLFF TGTGCCAGCAGCGGGCGGACAGGGGGAGTTGAAAAACTGTTTTTT
. 13 TRBJ1-5 . TRBV4-1 CASSLQGNQPQHF TGCGCCAGCAGCCTGCAGGGCAATCAGCCCCAGCATTTT
. 16 TRBJ2-5 TRBD2 TRBV3-1/TRBV3-2 CASSQGLAGAQETQYF TGTGCCAGCAGCCAAGGTCTAGCGGGGGCCCAAGAGACCCAGTACTTC
. 15 TRBJ1-5 . TRBV2 CASSDGVTRGQPQHF TGTGCCAGCAGTGATGGGGTTACCCGGGGTCAGCCCCAGCATTTT
. 14 TRBJ1-1 . TRBV7-2 CASSSGTLNTEAFF TGTGCCAGCAGCTCGGGGACTTTGAACACTGAAGCTTTCTTT
. 15 TRBJ1-2 TRBD1 TRBV4-3 CASSQGTGTNYGYTF TGCGCCAGCAGCCAAGGGACAGGGACTAACTATGGCTACACCTTC
. 13 TRBJ2-1 TRBD2 TRBV6-5 CASSYPGLAAQFF TGTGCCAGCAGTTACCCCGGACTAGCGGCACAGTTCTTC
. 12 TRBJ1-5 . TRBV12-3/TRBV12-4 CASSLSSQPQHF TGTGCCAGCAGTTTGAGTTCTCAGCCCCAGCATTTT
. 15 TRBJ1-6 TRBD1 TRBV9 CASSAGQVYNSPLHF TGTGCCAGCAGCGCCGGACAGGTTTATAATTCACCCCTCCACTTT
once 14 TRBJ2-7 . TRBV7-2 CASSLALVSYEQYF TGTGCCAGCAGCTTAGCCCTAGTCTCCTACGAGCAGTACTTC
. 13 TRBJ1-2 . TRBV6-5 CASSYGLNYGYTF TGTGCCAGCAGTTACGGTCTAAACTATGGCTACACCTTC
. 13 TRBJ2-7 TRBD1 TRBV2 CASSGQGNYEQYF TGTGCCAGCAGCGGACAGGGGAACTACGAGCAGTACTTC
. 15 TRBJ2-1 TRBD2 TRBV9 CASSKTSGTYNEQFF TGTGCCAGCAGCAAGACTAGCGGGACCTACAATGAGCAGTTCTTC
. 10 TRBJ2-1 . TRBV11-2 CASSNREQFF TGTGCCAGCAGCAACCGGGAGCAGTTCTTC
. 12 TRBJ1-1 . TRBV28 CASSTGGTEAFF TGTGCCAGCAGTACGGGGGGGACTGAAGCTTTCTTT
once 15 TRBJ2-3 . TRBV7-2 CASSLEGSRADTQYF TGTGCCAGCAGCTTAGAGGGGTCTCGGGCAGATACGCAGTATTTT
. 12 TRBJ2-5 TRBD1 TRBV3-1/TRBV3-2 CASSWDRETQYF TGTGCCAGCAGCTGGGACAGGGAGACCCAGTACTTC